A selection of T cell receptor beta chains follows, all from one sample in a study of blood T cell repertoires in COVID-19. Sequencing was performed with immunoSEQ multiplex PCR; in TCRdb, only in-frame clones are kept and a portion is missing. There are 50,000 or so clones in the sample; almost 90% occur only once, and 10% to 15% lies in the top ten. Specimen: peripheral blood. The receptors derive from a man aged 60 to 69 with active COVID-19. CDR3s include the opening cysteine and the closing phenylalanine or tryptophan. The D gene is left open where the match is weak. For some rows the clone size is stated as once, few or many, or as a class when expanded; others skip it.

v_call	d_call	cdr3_length	clone_size	j_call	cdr3_nt	cdr3_aa
TRBV7-9	-	15	-	TRBJ2-1	TGTGCCAGCAGCTTATACAGGGACCCCTACAATGAGCAGTTCTTC	CASSLYRDPYNEQFF
TRBV10-3	TRBD2	15	once	TRBJ2-7	TGTGCCATCAGTGATAACGCGGGAGCCTCCTACGAGCAGTACTTC	CAISDNAGASYEQYF
TRBV6-5	TRBD2	13	-	TRBJ2-5	TGTGCCAGCACGCTCGGGGGGGCGGAGACCCAGTACTTC	CASTLGGAETQYF
TRBV7-8	-	13	-	TRBJ1-1	TGTGCCAGCAGCTTAGGAACGGTTAGTGAAGCTTTCTTT	CASSLGTVSEAFF
TRBV6-5	-	15	-	TRBJ2-7	TGTGCCAGCAGACCTACACTAACTTGGTCCTACGAGCAGTACTTC	CASRPTLTWSYEQYF
TRBV2	-	12	-	TRBJ2-5	TGTGCCAGCAGCTCTCTTCAAGAGACCCAGTACTTC	CASSSLQETQYF
TRBV15	TRBD1	15	-	TRBJ2-2	TGTGCCACCAGCAGGAACATAGGGGGCATCGGGGAGCTGTTTTTT	CATSRNIGGIGELFF
TRBV7-6	-	18	-	TRBJ1-3	TGTGCCAGCAGCCTCGTATTCAGAACCCAGGGGTCTGGAAACACCATATATTTT	CASSLVFRTQGSGNTIYF
TRBV4-1	TRBD1	16	-	TRBJ2-3	TGCGCCAGCAGCCAAGCGACCGGGACAGACACAGATACGCAGTATTTT	CASSQATGTDTDTQYF
TRBV5-6	-	14	few	TRBJ1-1	TGTGCCAGCAGCCTCAAGCCCGGGGACACTGAAGCTTTCTTT	CASSLKPGDTEAFF
TRBV29-1	TRBD2	13	-	TRBJ2-7	TGCAGCGTTGTTTCTAGCGGGAAAGGCGAGCAGTACTTC	CSVVSSGKGEQYF
TRBV30	-	10	-	TRBJ1-2	TGTGCCTTGGACAGCTATGGCTACACCTTC	CALDSYGYTF
TRBV6-1	TRBD1	19	-	TRBJ2-2	TGTGCCAGCAGTGAAGTTTGGGGACAGGGGGCGCGGTACACCGGGGAGCTGTTTTTT	CASSEVWGQGARYTGELFF
TRBV6-5	-	14	-	TRBJ1-2	TGTGCCAGCAGCCGAGACAGAAATAACTATGGCTACACCTTC	CASSRDRNNYGYTF
TRBV5-4	-	14	-	TRBJ2-7	TGTGCCAGCAGTCTATGGAGTACGACCTACGAGCAGTACTTC	CASSLWSTTYEQYF
TRBV19	-	14	-	TRBJ1-3	TGTGCCAGTAGTATGGAGGCCTTTGGAAACACCATATATTTT	CASSMEAFGNTIYF
TRBV14	TRBD2	17	-	TRBJ2-1	TGTGCCAGCAGCCCCAACCGGGGGACTAGCGTTTCAAGTGAGCAGTTCTTC	CASSPNRGTSVSSEQFF
TRBV6-2/TRBV6-3	TRBD1	15	-	TRBJ2-1	TGTGCCAGCAGTTACTTCGGGACAGGGGGCCCTAAGAGGTTCTTC	CASSYFGTGGPKRFF
TRBV7-2	TRBD1	14	-	TRBJ1-6	TGTGCCAGCAGCCATACCAGGGGGGATTCACCCCTCCACTTT	CASSHTRGDSPLHF
TRBV2	TRBD2	18	-	TRBJ2-3	TGTGCCAGCAGACTTAGCGGGGGGAACCCATCTAGCACAGATACGCAGTATTTT	CASRLSGGNPSSTDTQYF
TRBV6-1	TRBD2	16	-	TRBJ2-3	TGTGCCAGCAGCGAAACTAGCGGGGTTAGCACAGATACGCAGTATTTT	CASSETSGVSTDTQYF
TRBV18	-	16	-	TRBJ1-2	TGTGCCAGCTCTCTAAGCCGAAACGGGGGACACTATGGCTACACCTTC	CASSLSRNGGHYGYTF
TRBV7-8	TRBD2	17	-	TRBJ2-3	TGTGCCAGCAGCTTAAGGGTAGCGGGAGGAATCACAGATACGCAGTATTTT	CASSLRVAGGITDTQYF
TRBV4-1	TRBD1	14	-	TRBJ1-2	TGCGCCAGCAGCCAAGACAGGGGGCGGCGAGGCTACACCTTC	CASSQDRGRRGYTF
TRBV7-6	TRBD2	17	-	TRBJ2-5	TGTGCCAGCAGCTTAGGCCCGACTAGCGGGATCCCAGAGACCCAGTACTTC	CASSLGPTSGIPETQYF
TRBV28	TRBD1	12	-	TRBJ1-5	TGTGCCAGCAAAGACAGGGATCAGCCCCAGCATTTT	CASKDRDQPQHF
TRBV10-2	-	12	-	TRBJ2-7	TGCGCCAGCAGTGCGCAGGGCTACGAGCAGTACTTC	CASSAQGYEQYF
TRBV10-3	TRBD2	13	-	TRBJ2-5	TGTGCCACCCGGGGCGGGGGACAAGAGACCCAGTACTTC	CATRGGGQETQYF
TRBV7-8	TRBD2	18	once	TRBJ2-3	TGTGCCAGCAGCTTAAGGACACTAGCGGGGGCTCGCACAGATACGCAGTATTTT	CASSLRTLAGARTDTQYF
TRBV7-9	-	14	-	TRBJ1-5	TGTGCCAGCAGCTTAGACACAGGGAATCAGCCCCAGCATTTT	CASSLDTGNQPQHF
TRBV10-1	TRBD1	17	-	TRBJ1-3	TGCGCCAGCAGTGAGTCCAGGACAGGGTCTTCTGGAAACACCATATATTTT	CASSESRTGSSGNTIYF
TRBV28	TRBD2	16	-	TRBJ2-3	TGTGCCAGCAGTCGCTCGGGACTAGCTAGCACAGATACGCAGTATTTT	CASSRSGLASTDTQYF
TRBV5-1	TRBD1	13	-	TRBJ2-7	TGCGCCAGCAGCCAAAAACAGGGGTACGAGCAGTACTTC	CASSQKQGYEQYF